Here is one T cell receptor beta chain with its context. Trimming shortened V by 5 bases and J by 5 bases, and 21 bases separated the two germline ends. The CDR3 loop spans 16 amino acids. Germline-derived CDR1 and CDR2 are SGHAT and FQNNGV. Authors' analysis steps: Reference gene primer amplification yielded estimated nucleated cell counts. The assay was immunoSEQ multiplex PCR, and TCRdb's table has in-frame clones only and misses some. That table is the source of V, J and clone size, and D and trimming were worked out from the DNA. The sample holds about 210,000 clones; around 86% are singletons and the top ten take 3% to 4.5%. This sample stems from a study of blood T cell repertoires in COVID-19. Study in general: Acute-phase and convalescent COVID-19 samples originated in the United States, Italy and Spain. From T cells, B-cell-depleted T cells, or PBMCs came the material, which was cDNA or gDNA.

The sequenced sample consisted of PBMCs or T cells enriched from blood (not recorded which). V is TRBV11-2 and J is TRBJ1-2; D call uncertain. The TCR comes from a middle-aged woman with acute COVID-19. The CDR3 nucleotides read TGTGCCAGCAGCGCAATTGGCAGGCTAACCATGTATGGCTACACCTTC. It is translated as CASSAIGRLTMYGYTF.